The 25 T cell receptor beta chains given below trace back to one sample, sequenced in a study of blood T cell repertoires in COVID-19. Some clones are missing from TCRdb's copy, which holds only in-frame ones; the method was immunoSEQ multiplex PCR. Of around 56,000 clones in the sample, about 70% were seen once. The sequencing input was peripheral blood. Receptor source: a woman aged 65 to 85 with acute or convalescent COVID-19.

This clone has only a few counts. This chain joins TRBV5-1 and TRBJ2-3, with TRBD2 identical over 11 bases. CDR1 and CDR2 (germline): SGHRS, YFSETQ. Trimming cost V 4 bases and J 2 bases; bases outside gene matches: 6. The CDR3 is 16 residues long. The CDR3 DNA follows: TGCGCCAGCAGCGGGCTACTAGCGGGGGCCACAGATACGCAGTATTTT. It yields the protein CASSGLLAGATDTQYF.

The chain joins TRBV6-5 to TRBJ1-6; 8 nucleotides line up with TRBD1. The trim removed 11 bases at V and 7 bases at J, leaving 10 bases unmatched. Per the germline V gene, CDR1 is MNHEY and CDR2 is SVGAGI. The CDR3 covers 14 residues. DNA of the CDR3: TGTGCCGCCAGGGGGCCCACGACGAATTCACCCCTCCACTTT. Translated: CAARGPTTNSPLHF.

This clone was counted once. The chain links TRBV19 to TRBJ1-1; no firm D call. V lost 3 bases and J lost 0, with 11 bases in between. The CDR3 extends over 15 amino acids. CDR1 LNHDA and CDR2 SQIVND come from the germline V gene (reference sequence). CDR3 region: CASSIERHMNTEAFF. In nucleotides, the CDR3 is TGTGCCAGTAGTATTGAGCGGCACATGAACACTGAAGCTTTCTTT.

The chain uses TRBV5-1 and TRBJ2-7; 10 bases line up with TRBD1. The CDR3 has 15 residues. Germline lookup yields CDR1 SGHRS and CDR2 YFSETQ. Trimming removed 1 base from V and 6 bases from J; junction bases left unmatched: 7. CDR3 residues: CASSLNPGQGFEQYF. Written as DNA, the CDR3 is TGCGCCAGCAGCTTGAACCCGGGACAGGGGTTCGAGCAGTACTTC.

The chain uses TRBV24-1 and TRBJ2-5; the D gene is possibly TRBD2 (5 bases). Germline V gene lookup returns CDR1 KGHDR and CDR2 SFDVKD. The V end lost 6 bases, the J end lost 3 bases, and 7 bases lay between the germline ends. The CDR3 has 12 residues. CDR3 DNA: TGTGCCACCAGTCGGGGAGAAGAGACCCAGTACTTC. Amino acid sequence: CATSRGEETQYF.

V gene TRBV13 combines with J gene TRBJ2-1; D not certain. Trimming stripped 7 bases from V and 0 bases from J, with 13 bases between. The CDR3 has 15 amino acids. Germline CDR1 and CDR2: PRHDT and FYEKMQ (reference sequence). CDR3 region: CASTPSRSSYNEQFF. The CDR3 DNA sequence: TGTGCCAGCACCCCCTCCCGTAGCTCCTACAATGAGCAGTTCTTC.

This clone appeared once. V gene TRBV12-3 or TRBV12-4 combines with J gene TRBJ1-5; D is ambiguous. V gave up 7 bases and J gave up 5 bases, with 12 bases separating them. The CDR3 runs 13 residues. In DNA form, the CDR3 reads TGTGCCAGCACTAATAATGCTTATCAGCCCCAGCATTTT. Translation gives CASTNNAYQPQHF.

This rearrangement joins TRBV7-2 to TRBJ1-1, with D hard to call. The CDR3 runs 13 residues. Germline V gene sequence: CDR1 SGHTA, CDR2 FQGNSA. The germline V and J ends were trimmed by 3 bases and 5 bases, with 10 bases remaining between them. The CDR3 nucleotides are TGTGCCAGCAGCTTTGGAGGGAGGACTGAAGCTTTCTTT. Translating it yields CASSFGGRTEAFF.

The chain combines TRBV30 with TRBJ1-6, with D possibly being TRBD1 (5 bases). V was trimmed by 4 bases and J by 13 bases, leaving 17 bases between them. This CDR3 comprises 13 residues. Germline CDR1 and CDR2: GTSNPN and SVGIG (reference sequence). The CDR3: CAWKGNFRIPLHF. CDR3 DNA: TGTGCCTGGAAGGGGAACTTTCGTATTCCCCTCCACTTT.

The chain joins TRBV29-1 to TRBJ1-6; the match to TRBD1 covers 7 bases. V trimming: 0 bases; J trimming: 0 bases; junction bases outside the gene matches: 5. This CDR3 spans 17 amino acids. The V gene's germline CDR1 is SQVTM and CDR2 ANQGSEA. Here the CDR3 reads CSVEEGRGSSYNSPLHF. CDR3 sequence (DNA): TGCAGCGTTGAAGAGGGCAGGGGGAGCTCCTATAATTCACCCCTCCACTTT.

This clone came up once. This chain connects TRBV27 to TRBJ2-3; D perhaps matches TRBD2 (6 bases). Trimming shortened V by 8 bases and J by 1 base, and 16 bases separated the two germline ends. Germline values: CDR1 MNHEY, CDR2 SMNVEV (reference sequence). This CDR3 spans 15 amino acids. CDR3 residues: CASLPAGGGTDTQYF. The CDR3 nucleotides are TGTGCCAGCCTGCCGGCCGGGGGTGGCACAGATACGCAGTATTTT.

The J gene is TRBJ2-3, the V gene TRBV2; 9 bases line up with TRBD1. The germline CDR1 and CDR2 sequences are SNHLY and FYNNEI. V dropped 5 bases and J dropped 3; count of bases not matched to a gene: 3. The CDR3 length is 14 residues. In nucleotides, the CDR3 is TGTGCCAGCAGTCTAGGGACAGGGACAGATACGCAGTATTTT. Its protein is CASSLGTGTDTQYF. The full variable domain, completed using reference TRBV2 and TRBJ2-3, is EPEVTQTPSHQVTQMGQEVILRCVPISNHLYFYWYRQILGQKVEFLVSFYNNEISEKSEIFDDQFSVERPDGSNFTLKIRSTKLEDSAMYFCASSLGTGTDTQYFGPGTRLTVL.

The V and J genes are TRBV6-1 and TRBJ1-2; the D gene is possibly TRBD1 (6 bases). The CDR3 has 15 residues. Germline CDR1 is MNHNS and CDR2 is SASEGT. Trimming cost V 1 base and J 7 bases, with 16 bases left between them. DNA of the CDR3: TGTGCCAGCAGTGAAGGATACACAGGGAAGGGTGGCTACACCTTC. This encodes CASSEGYTGKGGYTF.

The gene calls are TRBV2 and TRBJ1-1; tentative D call: TRBD1 (6 bases). V lost 11 bases and J lost 3, with 19 bases in between. Per germline, CDR1 SNHLY and CDR2 FYNNEI. The CDR3 spans 14 residues. The CDR3 DNA reads TGTGCCTCCCGGAAGGGGGAAGGGCACACTGAAGCTTTCTTT. Translating gives CASRKGEGHTEAFF.

The chain combines TRBV10-3 with TRBJ2-2; 10 bases map to TRBD2. This CDR3 comprises 15 residues. Germline loops: CDR1 ENHRY, CDR2 SYGVKD. With 11 bases clipped from V and 4 bases from J, the junction kept 10 bases outside the gene matches. The CDR3 here is CASKGKRGGTGELFF. The CDR3 DNA reads as TGTGCCTCGAAAGGGAAGCGGGGGGGCACCGGGGAGCTGTTTTTT.

This clone has a single count. The chain employs TRBV30 and TRBJ1-1; 9 bases map to TRBD1. J was trimmed by 4 bases and V by 4 bases; bases with no gene match: 7. The germline CDR1 and CDR2 sequences are GTSNPN and SVGIG (reference sequence). This CDR3 has 14 amino acids. The CDR3 DNA reads as TGTGCCTGGAAAACCGGGACAGGGCCCACTGAAGCTTTCTTT. This translates into CAWKTGTGPTEAFF.

The rearrangement joins TRBV6-5 to TRBJ1-2; 7 bases fit TRBD1. V was pared by 6 bases and J by 4 bases, with 5 bases of the junction left unmatched. The germline V gene has CDR1 MNHEY and CDR2 SVGAGI. The CDR3 is 13 residues long. CDR3 amino acids: CASSPGQIYGYTF. The CDR3 region has the DNA TGTGCCAGCAGCCCGGGACAGATCTATGGCTACACCTTC.

The CDR3: CASSIGRGRETQYF. The DNA of the CDR3 is TGTGCCAGTAGTATCGGCAGGGGGAGGGAGACCCAGTACTTC. The chain joins TRBV19 to TRBJ2-5; a weak D match, TRBD1 (7 bases). CDR1 is LNHDA, CDR2 SQIVND, per germline (reference sequence). V lost 3 bases, J lost 5 bases, and 13 bases lay in between. CDR3 length: 14 amino acids.

The chain employs TRBV6-4 and TRBJ1-6, with a weak D call TRBD1 (6 bases). The CDR3 is 15 residues long. Germline V gene lookup returns CDR1 MRHNA and CDR2 SNTAGT. Deletions cut 6 bases from V and 10 bases from J, with 19 bases between. CDR3 protein: CASSPGGARGSPLHF. DNA of the CDR3: TGTGCCAGCAGCCCCGGGGGGGCCCGAGGATCACCCCTCCACTTT.

The genes are TRBV19 and TRBJ2-3, with TRBD1 matching over 12 bases. The CDR3 totals 14 residues. Trimming at V came to 10 bases and at J to 4 bases, leaving 6 bases not matched to a gene. Germline CDR1 reads LNHDA; CDR2 reads SQIVND (reference sequence). CDR3 in amino acids: CATRDRGRADTQYF. The CDR3 nucleotides are TGTGCCACCCGGGACAGGGGGCGCGCAGATACGCAGTATTTT.

The chain links TRBV6-5 to TRBJ1-6, with TRBD1 matching 7 bases. Germline CDR1 is MNHEY and CDR2 is SVGAGI. The CDR3 covers 14 residues. Losses at the gene ends were 6 bases for V and 6 bases for J; bases not matched to a gene: 5. Here the CDR3 reads CASRGGTANSPLHF. As DNA, the CDR3 is TGTGCCAGCAGGGGTGGGACAGCTAATTCACCCCTCCACTTT.

V gene TRBV18 combines with J gene TRBJ1-2; D remains unclear. Germline V gives CDR1 KGHSH, CDR2 LQKENI. V gave up 0 bases and J gave up 3 bases, with 8 bases separating them. The length of the CDR3 is 14 residues. The CDR3 DNA sequence: TGTGCCAGCTCACCACCGTCAGTGGACTATGGCTACACCTTC. Amino acid sequence: CASSPPSVDYGYTF.

This rearrangement joins TRBV12-3 or TRBV12-4 to TRBJ2-1, with D possibly being TRBD1 (6 bases). The length of the CDR3 is 12 residues. Between the trimmed V and J ends, which lost 5 bases and 8 bases, there was a span of 10 bases. The CDR3: CASSPRQDEQFF. For the CDR3, the DNA is TGTGCCAGCAGTCCACGACAGGATGAGCAGTTCTTC.

V usage is TRBV9 and J usage is TRBJ1-1; TRBD1 might be the D (6 bases). V was shortened by 4 bases and J by 7 bases, with 17 bases between the two germline ends. Per the germline V gene, CDR1 is SGDLS and CDR2 is YYNGEE. The CDR3 runs to 14 residues. The CDR3 DNA reads TGTGCCAGCAGCTCCCGTCCAGGGGAAGTTGAAGCTTTCTTT. It is translated as CASSSRPGEVEAFF.

The V call is TRBV5-1, the J call TRBJ2-5, with TRBD2 matching 10 bases. V lost 0 bases, J lost 4 bases, and 3 bases stayed unmatched. CDR1 SGHRS and CDR2 YFSETQ come from the germline V gene. The CDR3 is 15 amino acids. The CDR3 loop is CASSLGLAGVETQYF. In DNA form, the CDR3 reads TGCGCCAGCAGCTTGGGGCTAGCGGGGGTAGAGACCCAGTACTTC.